This is a list of T cell receptor beta chains from one sample in a study of blood T cell repertoires in COVID-19. Assay used: immunoSEQ multiplex PCR; TCRdb lists only in-frame clones, some missing. This sample yields about 250,000 clones, of which under 90% are seen a single time; 3% to 4% belongs to the top ten. The specimen sequenced was PBMCs or T cells enriched from blood (not recorded which). Receptor source: a woman aged 40 to 55 who had been exposed to COVID-19. Both conserved end residues are part of each CDR3. D genes are given only for firm matches. Only some rows state a clone size, as once, few, many or a class for expanded clones.

CDR3 protein | V gene | D gene | clone size
CATSGGSVGNTEAFF | TRBV24-1 | . | .
CASSLTGTSGYNEQFF | TRBV5-1 | TRBD2 | .
CASSFSTVFSYEQYF | TRBV5-1 | . | once
CASWMRHGSTDTQYF | TRBV19 | . | .
CASSRDFTDTQYF | TRBV6-5 | . | .
CASSYAGQGAYEQYF | TRBV6-5 | TRBD1 | once
CASSPDRGGQPQHF | TRBV7-8 | TRBD1 | once
CASSLGVTDRTNEKLFF | TRBV11-2 | . | .
CASSSPTSLGANVLTF | TRBV11-2 | . | many
CASSPRGNSGNTIYF | TRBV9 | . | once
CASSQDRGPEAFF | TRBV4-1 | . | .
CASMTDQGAEQFF | TRBV2 | TRBD1 | .
CASSLEGQGIGYTF | TRBV7-8 | TRBD1 | .
CATRGGRLSSGNTIYF | TRBV9 | . | .
CASQVGGGLVETQYF | TRBV6-5 | . | .
CASSSTSGGSYNEQFF | TRBV11-3 | TRBD2 | .
CASSRDSSYEQYF | TRBV3-1/TRBV3-2 | . | .
CASSPQTGDYGYTF | TRBV7-2 | TRBD1 | .
CASSPKGQTNTGELFF | TRBV19 | . | once
CASLRAGGSGYTF | TRBV2 | TRBD1 | .
CASSKDSTAGGSYEQYF | TRBV21-1 | . | .
CASARLAGNQPQHF | TRBV6-5 | . | .
CASSVGQTNTGELFF | TRBV5-4 | TRBD1 | once
CASSQAEQFSYEQYF | TRBV4-2 | . | once
CSVEAGGLAKNIQYF | TRBV29-1 | TRBD2 | .
CASSPDSFATNEKLFF | TRBV19 | . | .
CASSLTGQGANGELFF | TRBV7-8 | TRBD1 | once
CASSSGGGAGTEAFF | TRBV11-2 | . | .
CASSHRTATDTQYF | TRBV3-1/TRBV3-2 | . | .
CASSQDAGQLLERTEAFF | TRBV3-1/TRBV3-2 | TRBD1 | .
CASSLASPRLAGNTGELFF | TRBV7-2 | TRBD2 | .
CASSFPSGLAGTTDTQYF | TRBV28 | TRBD2 | .
CASSSHGGQPQHF | TRBV7-3 | . | .
CASSLGLATDTQYF | TRBV28 | . | .
CASSPREDNSPLHF | TRBV3-1/TRBV3-2 | . | .
CASSVELAAYNEQFF | TRBV9 | TRBD2 | once
CASSLDSMNTEAFF | TRBV28 | . | .
CASSPTGQGNSPLHF | TRBV19 | TRBD1 | many
CASREDRGHAHF | TRBV12-3/TRBV12-4 | TRBD1 | .
CATSDSTSGGTNTGELFF | TRBV24-1 | TRBD2 | .
CASSPQERTEAFF | TRBV5-6 | . | .
CASSGAGGLETQYF | TRBV25-1 | TRBD2 | .
CASIPRGYNSPLHF | TRBV6-5 | TRBD1 | .
CASSRTGSYEQYF | TRBV5-4 | TRBD1 | .
CASSYSAGLGEKLFF | TRBV6-5 | . | .
CASSLVGRADTQYF | TRBV7-2 | . | .
CASRDRGLSGYTF | TRBV19 | TRBD1 | few
CASSLIRGNEKLFF | TRBV5-8 | . | once
CASSLGTSGGATNTGELFF | TRBV3-1/TRBV3-2 | TRBD2 | .
CASRNTGELFF | TRBV28 | . | .
CASSLDHRRLAGERETQYF | TRBV7-9 | TRBD2 | .
CASSHVAGETQYF | TRBV13 | . | .
CASSPLGTSGANVLTF | TRBV6-2/TRBV6-3 | . | once
CASSSGSTSGNTIYF | TRBV6-5 | . | .
CASRRLSGGDGGELFF | TRBV27 | TRBD2 | few